A selection of T cell receptor beta chains follows, all from one sample in a study of blood T cells in healthy people across ages. TCRdb reanalysed the 5' RACE reads using MiXCR and keeps one entry per CDR3 protein. The table lists roughly 680,000 distinct CDR3 sequences, roughly half of them singletons, with 13% in the top ten. The sample consisted of blood. These receptors were taken from a woman at least 80 years old in good health. Both conserved end residues are part of each CDR3. D genes are given only for firm matches. Clone size is shown for a subset of rows, as once, few, many or a class of expanded clone.

V	size	J	D	CDR3	DNA
TRBV4-1	-	TRBJ2-5	-	CASSQDLGQNRRSQETQYF	TGCGCCAGCAGCCAAGATCTGGGGCAGAACAGGAGGTCTCAAGAGACCCAGTACTTC
TRBV5-1	few	TRBJ2-3	-	CASSPYRLTNTDTQYF	TGCGCCAGCAGCCCCTATAGGCTGACTAACACAGATACGCAGTATTTT
TRBV4-3	-	TRBJ2-3	-	CASSQGQRPTDTQYF	TGCGCCAGCAGCCAAGGCCAGCGGCCCACAGATACGCAGTATTTT
TRBV5-1	few	TRBJ2-3	TRBD2	CASSSGLASDTQYF	TGCGCCAGCAGCTCGGGACTAGCCTCAGATACGCAGTATTTT
TRBV10-3	-	TRBJ2-1	-	CAISEGPYNEQFF	TGTGCCATCAGTGAGGGCCCTTACAATGAGCAGTTCTTC
TRBV3-1	-	TRBJ2-5	-	CASSQGPGLETQYF	TGTGCCAGCAGCCAAGGTCCGGGGTTAGAGACCCAGTACTTC
TRBV20-1	many	TRBJ2-5	-	CSARSGRMGTQYF	TGCAGTGCTAGATCCGGTCGGATGGGGACCCAGTACTTC
TRBV4-3	-	TRBJ1-2	-	CASSRTTQQDSYGYTF	TGCGCCAGCAGCCGAACAACACAACAGGATTCCTATGGCTACACCTTC
TRBV2	many	TRBJ2-5	-	CASRPRLGGETQYF	TGTGCCAGCAGACCAAGGCTTGGAGGGGAGACCCAGTACTTC
TRBV3-1	many	TRBJ2-1	-	CASSQVREQFF	TGTGCCAGCAGCCAAGTTCGGGAGCAGTTCTTC
TRBV25-1	-	TRBJ2-5	TRBD2	CASSDSSAGGRQETQYF	TGTGCCAGCAGTGACTCATCCGCGGGGGGAAGACAAGAGACCCAGTACTTC
TRBV7-3	-	TRBJ2-1	TRBD1	CASSCSGTVYNEQFF	TGTGCCAGCAGTTGCTCCGGGACAGTCTACAATGAGCAGTTCTTC
TRBV29-1	many	TRBJ2-7	TRBD2	CSVEESRGRAFEQYF	TGCAGCGTTGAAGAGTCGCGCGGGAGGGCCTTCGAGCAGTACTTC
TRBV6-4	-	TRBJ1-2	-	CASIPRVGYTF	TGTGCCAGCATACCCAGGGTTGGCTACACCTTC
TRBV5-1	few	TRBJ2-7	-	CASSSDTSSYNEQYF	TGCGCCAGCAGCTCCGACACTAGCTCCTACAATGAGCAGTACTTC
TRBV7-9	many	TRBJ2-5	TRBD2	CVSSLVSGGNLETQYF	TGTGTCAGCAGCTTAGTCAGCGGGGGAAATTTAGAGACCCAGTACTTC
TRBV11-2	-	TRBJ2-4	-	CASTQLAGKNIQYF	TGTGCCAGCACCCAGCTAGCTGGCAAAAACATTCAGTACTTC